This T cell receptor beta chain was identified in a study of liver allograft versus peripheral blood T cells. Study summary: Within transplanted livers, the T cell receptor repertoires were examined and compared against the repertoires present in the peripheral blood of liver transplant recipients.

Whole-study findings and limits: Liver allograft repertoires of T cell receptors reportedly diverged from peripheral blood repertoires.

Relative to its sample, this clonotype is medium-sized (0.01 to 0.1%). Its antigen remains unidentified. Using its own MiXCR run on the reads, TCRdb lists one record per CDR3 protein. The sample records over 10,000 distinct CDR3 sequences, 25% to 35% being singletons. V shed 4 bases and J shed 6 bases, with 18 bases lying between them. CDR3 length: 15 amino acids. Germline V gives CDR1 MNHEY, CDR2 SVGAGI. This TCR derives from a human patient who had a liver transplant. Some T cells may be graft donor cells. The V call is TRBV6-5, the J call TRBJ2-5; TRBD2 is a possible D gene (7 bases). The DNA of the CDR3 is TGTGCCAGCAGTTTAGAGGGAGGGGGGTCCCAGACCCAGTACTTC. It encodes CASSLEGGGSQTQYF.